The next 22 T cell receptor beta chains were all read from a single sample in a study of T cell repertoires in cytomegalovirus infection. TCRdb passed the reads through MiXCR, listing each CDR3 protein once. The sample yields about 300,000 distinct CDR3 sequences, roughly a tenth seen once. Sequencing input: PBMCs. These receptors all come from a human donor in good health (CMV status not recorded). Some clones in this sample may be carry-over from other donors' samples.

This clonotype occurred many times. The genes are TRBV20-1 and TRBJ2-1; 8 bases map to TRBD1. This CDR3 comprises 14 residues. J gave up 4 bases and V 3 bases, and 5 bases lay outside the gene matches. Germline loops: CDR1 DFQATT, CDR2 SNEGSKA (reference sequence). DNA of the CDR3: TGCAGTGCTAGTAGGGACAGGAGTTACAATGAGCAGTTCTTC. This gives the protein CSASRDRSYNEQFF.

The sample holds many counts of this clonotype. The V and J genes are TRBV28 and TRBJ1-6; D ambiguous. Between the trimmed V and J ends, which lost 6 bases and 9 bases, there was a span of 18 bases. The CDR3 spans 15 residues. Germline V gene data show CDR1 as MDHEN and CDR2 as SYDVKM. CDR3 amino acids: CASRRQGYEISPLHF. CDR3 bases: TGTGCCAGCAGGCGGCAAGGCTACGAAATTTCACCCCTCCACTTT.

This clonotype occurred a few times. This chain joins TRBV29-1 and TRBJ2-1; D unclear. Germline CDR1 reads SQVTM; CDR2 reads ANQGSEA. Trimming removed 7 bases from V and 5 bases from J, with 6 bases in between. CDR3 length equals 10 residues. CDR3 sequence (DNA): TGCAGCGGAAGTAACAATGAGCAGTTCTTC. Translation: CSGSNNEQFF.

In this sample, this clonotype turned up many times. The rearrangement joins TRBV20-1 to TRBJ1-2; D is perhaps TRBD1 (5 bases). This CDR3 is built from 12 residues. V shed 7 bases and J shed 4 bases, with 13 bases lying between them. Germline V lookup: CDR1 DFQATT, CDR2 SNEGSKA (reference sequence). CDR3 protein: CSGSGTSYGYTF. The CDR3 DNA reads as TGCAGTGGCTCGGGGACTAGCTATGGCTACACCTTC.

This clonotype has ten or more counts. The chain carries TRBV5-6 and TRBJ2-3, with a possible D match to TRBD1 (5 bases). Germline loops: CDR1 SGHDT, CDR2 YYEEEE. V was shortened by 3 bases and J by 4 bases, with 12 bases between the two germline ends. The CDR3 has 14 residues. The CDR3 DNA sequence: TGTGCCAGCAGCTCTACAAGGGGTCCAGATACGCAGTATTTT. Amino acids: CASSSTRGPDTQYF.

The gene calls are TRBV6-2 or TRBV6-3 and TRBJ2-3; D not certain. CDR3 length: 12 amino acids. CDR1 and CDR2 (germline): MNHEY, SVGEGT. Trimming removed 6 bases at V and 6 bases at J, with 10 bases between. CDR3 in amino acids: CASSLTSDTQYF. Here the CDR3 DNA reads TGTGCCAGCAGCCTAACATCGGATACGCAGTATTTT.

In this sample, this clonotype turned up many times. The genes are TRBV29-1 and TRBJ1-2, with D uncertain. Trimming pared 6 bases from V and 13 bases from J, leaving 18 bases between. The CDR3 has 11 residues. Germline V CDR1 and CDR2: SQVTM, ANQGSEA. CDR3 nucleotide sequence: TGCAGCGTAAACCTAGGTGGGTCGGCCACCTTC. This translates into CSVNLGGSATF.

This clonotype was counted at least ten times. This sequence joins TRBV28 and TRBJ2-7; TRBD1 agrees at 8 bases. V lost 5 bases, J lost 4 bases, and 13 bases stayed unmatched. Germline V gene lookup returns CDR1 MDHEN and CDR2 SYDVKM. This CDR3 has 16 amino acids. The CDR3 region is CASSPTIYRGYYEQYV. CDR3 DNA sequence: TGTGCCAGCAGTCCTACCATCTACAGGGGGTATTACGAGCAGTACGTC.

There are a few counts of this clonotype. The chain recombines TRBV19 with TRBJ2-2; D may be TRBD1 (6 bases). The CDR3 has 15 amino acids. From germline, CDR1 is LNHDA and CDR2 SQIVND (reference sequence). V gave up 7 bases and J gave up 0 bases, with 12 bases separating them. CDR3: CASTPGTTNTGELFF. As DNA, the CDR3 is TGTGCCAGTACCCCAGGGACAACGAACACCGGGGAGCTGTTTTTT.

This clonotype was observed many times. The V and J genes are TRBV20-1 and TRBJ1-3, with a weak D call TRBD1 (5 bases). V was pared by 2 bases and J by 8 bases, with 13 bases between. The V gene's germline CDR1 is DFQATT and CDR2 SNEGSKA (reference sequence). The CDR3 runs to 13 residues. CDR3 sequence (DNA): TGCAGTGCTAGATCAGGAGTGGGGGACACCATATATTTT. It codes for CSARSGVGDTIYF.

This chain connects TRBV24-1 to TRBJ2-5; 8 bases are shared with TRBD1. In germline, CDR1 is KGHDR, CDR2 SFDVKD. V lost 3 bases, J lost 5 bases, and 7 bases stayed unmatched. The CDR3 loop spans 15 amino acids. CDR3 sequence (DNA): TGTGCCACCAGTGATACAACAGGGGGTTGGGAGACCCAGTACTTC. Translated, it gives CATSDTTGGWETQYF.

There are many counts of this clonotype. This rearrangement joins TRBV7-2 to TRBJ1-2; a possible D gene is TRBD1 (5 bases). V lost 8 bases and J lost 4, with 17 bases in between. Germline CDR1 and CDR2: SGHTA and FQGNSA. The CDR3 has 14 amino acids. Here the CDR3 reads CASPLSGDPYGYTF. The CDR3 coding sequence is TGTGCCAGCCCCTTAAGTGGGGACCCCTATGGCTACACCTTC. The full variable domain, rest sourced from reference TRBV7-2 and TRBJ1-2, is GAGVSQSPSNKVTEKGKDVELRCDPISGHTALYWYRQSLGQGLEFLIYFQGNSAPDKSGLPSDRFSAERTGGSVSTLTIQRTQQEDSAVYLCASPLSGDPYGYTFGSGTRLTVV.

This clonotype occurred many times. The J gene is TRBJ1-5, the V gene TRBV7-2; no reliable D call. V lost 6 bases, J lost 4 bases, and 13 bases lay in between. Germline values: CDR1 SGHTA, CDR2 FQGNSA. There are 14 residues in the CDR3. The CDR3 DNA reads as TGTGCCAGCAGTTCGCGGTGGGGAAATCAGCCCCAGCATTTT. This sequence encodes CASSSRWGNQPQHF.

The chain is built from TRBV2 and TRBJ2-3; TRBD1 matches at 8 bases. There are 15 residues in the CDR3. The J segment lost 0 bases and the V segment lost 6 bases, leaving 5 bases of the junction unmatched. Germline V gives CDR1 SNHLY, CDR2 FYNNEI. In DNA, the CDR3 is TGTGCCAGCAGGGGGACAGGATATAGCACAGATACGCAGTATTTT. It is translated as CASRGTGYSTDTQYF.

Ten or more counts support this clonotype. The chain is built from TRBV14 and TRBJ2-2; 7 nucleotides line up with TRBD2. This CDR3 contains 16 residues. Germline-derived CDR1 and CDR2 are SGHDN and FVKESK. Unmatched junction bases numbered 10, after V lost 4 bases and J lost 5 bases. The CDR3 here is CASSLTGEGQTGELFF. DNA of the CDR3: TGTGCCAGCAGCCTCACCGGGGAGGGGCAGACCGGGGAGCTGTTTTTT. Full variable domain (outside the CDR3, taken from reference TRBV14 and TRBJ2-2): EAGVTQFPSHSVIEKGQTVTLRCDPISGHDNLYWYRRVMGKEIKFLLHFVKESKQDESGMPNNRFLAERTGGTYSTLKVQPAELEDSGVYFCASSLTGEGQTGELFFGEGSRLTVL.

This clonotype was picked up many times. J is TRBJ1-1 and V is TRBV7-9; D is possibly TRBD1 (5 bases). The V and J ends lost 3 bases and 5 bases respectively, with 13 bases between them. The CDR3 length is 14 residues. Germline CDR1 and CDR2: SEHNR and FQNEAQ (reference sequence). CDR3 residues: CASSFSTSGTEAFF. In nucleotides, the CDR3 is TGTGCCAGCAGCTTTTCTACTTCAGGGACTGAAGCTTTCTTT.

This clonotype was found a few times. The J gene is TRBJ1-5, the V gene TRBV6-5; unclear D gene. Deletions cut 9 bases from V and 0 bases from J, with 18 bases between. The CDR3 totals 16 residues. Germline CDR1 reads MNHEY; CDR2 reads SVGAGI. The CDR3 DNA reads TGTGCCAGATACTCCTCCGGGGAATATAGCAATCAGCCCCAGCATTTT. Translated, it gives CARYSSGEYSNQPQHF.

This clonotype was counted ten times or more. The chain carries TRBV28 and TRBJ2-2; D may match TRBD1 or TRBD2 (5 bases each). Germline V CDR1 and CDR2: MDHEN, SYDVKM. Trimming cost V 9 bases and J 4 bases, with 18 bases left between them. The CDR3 has 15 amino acids. CDR3 residues: CASEGGTRFTGELFF. The CDR3 nucleotides read TGTGCCAGTGAGGGTGGGACCCGTTTCACCGGGGAGCTGTTTTTT.

As regards this clonotype: This may stem from a read error, because a much larger clone lies one nucleotide away. This sequence joins TRBV6-4 and TRBJ2-2; TRBD2 matches 12 bases. The V gene end was trimmed by 8 bases and the J gene end by 3 bases; junction bases not matched to a gene: 7. This CDR3 contains 16 residues. Germline V lookup: CDR1 MRHNA, CDR2 SNTAGT. For the CDR3, the DNA is TGTGCCAGCGGTGCTAGCGGGGGGGACGACACCGGGGAGCTGTTTTTT. Its translation: CASGASGGDDTGELFF.

CDR3 in amino acids: CASSEYGTGGPNYGYTF. CDR3 DNA: TGTGCCAGCAGTGAATATGGGACAGGGGGACCTAACTATGGCTACACCTTC. This sequence joins TRBV25-1 and TRBJ1-2, with 11 bases matching TRBD1. Germline V gene data show CDR1 as MGHDK and CDR2 as SYGVNS. V trimming: 0 bases; J trimming: 0 bases; junction bases outside the gene matches: 3. The CDR3 totals 17 residues.

The sample holds one count of this clonotype. The V and J genes are TRBV24-1 and TRBJ2-1; D gene unclear. CDR1 KGHDR and CDR2 SFDVKD come from the germline V gene. The CDR3 runs 13 residues. Trimming removed 3 bases from V and 2 bases from J, with 4 bases in between. The CDR3 here is CATSDGAYNEQFF. Written as DNA, the CDR3 is TGTGCCACCAGTGATGGGGCCTACAATGAGCAGTTCTTC.

This clonotype showed up many times. The chain carries TRBV7-6 and TRBJ2-5; D possibly uses TRBD1 or TRBD2 (6 bases each). Germline CDR1 SGHVS, CDR2 FNYEAQ. V was cut by 5 bases and J by 5 bases, with 12 bases left in between. This CDR3 contains 13 residues. CDR3 bases: TGTGCCAGCAGCAACAGGGACTCCGAGACCCAGTACTTC. The encoded protein is CASSNRDSETQYF.